This entry lists 27 T cell receptor beta chains sequenced from one sample in a study of beta chain features in type 1 diabetes. Study-wide findings and caveats: The study found moderately but significantly shorter TCRB CDR3s in all four CD4+ subsets of Type 1 diabetes patients.

These receptors' targets are unknown. cDNA synthesis used the whole RNA isolate, giving expressed TCRB sequences. Profiled with immunoSEQ multiplex PCR; TCRdb holds only in-frame clones, not every one. The table includes over 200,000 clones, roughly a tenth detected once. The sequenced material came from naive CD4+ T cells from blood. Receptors originate from a man aged 25 to 40 with type 1 diabetes.

The rearrangement uses TRBV6-5 and TRBJ2-7; perhaps TRBD1 as D (6 bases). Trimming left V 8 bases short and J 2 bases short, with 19 bases between. CDR1 MNHEY and CDR2 SVGAGI come from the germline V gene. CDR3 size: 15 residues. The CDR3 nucleotides read TGTGCCAGCGGCCCCGGTGGAGCAGGGGCCTACGAGCAGTACTTC. It is translated as CASGPGGAGAYEQYF.

The rearrangement joins TRBV9 to TRBJ1-2, with 8 bases aligning to TRBD1. V lost 0 bases and J lost 7; bases outside the gene matches: 11. CDR3 length equals 16 residues. CDR1 is SGDLS and CDR2 is YYNGEE in the germline V gene. For the CDR3, the DNA is TGTGCCAGCAGCGTAGGAATATGGGGGACAGGAGGTGGCTACACCTTC. Translated: CASSVGIWGTGGGYTF.

The rearrangement links TRBV28 to TRBJ2-5, with 7 bases fitting TRBD1. The germline V gene has CDR1 MDHEN and CDR2 SYDVKM. J lost 3 bases, V lost 8 bases, and 12 bases had no gene match. The CDR3 is made up of 15 amino acids. This chain's CDR3 is CASRRPGTAKETQYF. The CDR3 region has the DNA TGTGCCAGCCGAAGACCCGGGACAGCGAAAGAGACCCAGTACTTC.

This clone came up a few times. The rearrangement links TRBV7-2 to TRBJ2-7, with 7 bases fitting TRBD1. CDR1 SGHTA and CDR2 FQGNSA come from the germline V gene. The V segment lost 3 bases and the J segment 2 bases; nucleotides outside the gene matches: 7. The CDR3 totals 15 residues. This CDR3 is CASSFRSGGTYEQYF. The CDR3 coding sequence is TGTGCCAGCAGCTTTCGATCAGGGGGAACCTACGAGCAGTACTTC.

V gene TRBV14 combines with J gene TRBJ2-2, with D possibly TRBD2 on 5 matching bases. The CDR3 runs to 15 residues. V lost 1 base, J lost 4 bases, and 10 bases lay in between. From germline, CDR1 is SGHDN and CDR2 FVKESK. CDR3 in amino acids: CASSQVLGLTGELFF. The DNA of the CDR3 is TGTGCCAGCAGCCAAGTTCTCGGACTCACCGGGGAGCTGTTTTTT.

This clone was detected only a few times. The rearrangement links TRBV15 to TRBJ2-7; 8 bases line up with TRBD1. The CDR3 is made up of 17 amino acids. The germline V gene has CDR1 LNHNV and CDR2 YYDKDF (reference sequence). J lost 2 bases, V lost 1 base, and 10 bases had no gene match. The CDR3 region is CATSRATTGVHAYEQYF. CDR3 coding DNA: TGTGCCACCAGCAGAGCGACGACAGGGGTCCATGCCTACGAGCAGTACTTC.

The chain is built from TRBV4-3 and TRBJ1-6, with TRBD1 identical over 7 bases. The CDR3 length is 17 residues. Germline values: CDR1 LGHNA, CDR2 YSLEER. V shed 4 bases, J shed 3 bases, and the junction held 9 bases outside the gene matches. The CDR3 loop is CASSRNNRGNYNSPLHF. CDR3 nucleotides: TGCGCCAGCAGCCGGAACAACAGGGGAAACTATAATTCACCCCTCCACTTT.

This clone was seen more than once but under ten times. The chain employs TRBV4-2 and TRBJ2-3; no clear D. This CDR3 contains 13 residues. Between the trimmed V and J ends, which lost 1 base and 3 bases, there was a span of 5 bases. From germline, CDR1 is LGHNA and CDR2 YNFKEQ. The CDR3 protein is CASSQVPTDTQYF. In nucleotides, the CDR3 is TGTGCCAGCAGCCAAGTCCCGACAGATACGCAGTATTTT.

This clone was counted between two and nine times. In DNA form, the CDR3 reads TGTGCCAGCAGCCCCCGGGACACTTCCTACGAGCAGTACTTC. Residues: CASSPRDTSYEQYF. This sequence joins TRBV7-8 and TRBJ2-7; D perhaps matches TRBD1 (6 bases). The V and J ends lost 5 bases and 1 base respectively, with 12 bases between them. Germline CDR1 is SGHVS and CDR2 is FQNEAQ. The CDR3 totals 14 residues.

V is TRBV29-1 and J is TRBJ1-4; D not resolved. Per germline, CDR1 SQVTM and CDR2 ANQGSEA. Deletions cut 8 bases from V and 4 bases from J, with 8 bases between. CDR3 length equals 11 residues. CDR3: CSFGSNEKLFF. The CDR3 nucleotides read TGCAGCTTCGGGAGTAATGAAAAACTGTTTTTT.

This clone has just a few counts. This rearrangement joins TRBV6-5 to TRBJ2-2; 9 positions match TRBD1. V shed 1 base and J 1 base; nucleotides not matched to a gene: 1. Germline values: CDR1 MNHEY, CDR2 SVGAGI. The CDR3 totals 16 residues. The CDR3: CASSYWDRVNTGELFF. DNA of the CDR3: TGTGCCAGCAGTTACTGGGACAGGGTGAACACCGGGGAGCTGTTTTTT.

The gene calls are TRBV7-2 and TRBJ2-7, with no clear D. The CDR3 runs to 12 residues. Trimming took off 8 bases at V and 8 bases at J, with 16 bases between the two ends. CDR1 and CDR2 from the germline V gene are SGHTA and FQGNSA. The CDR3 sequence is CASRVTAAQQYF. The CDR3 DNA reads as TGTGCCAGCCGTGTCACCGCGGCGCAGCAGTACTTC.

CDR3 loop: CASSAGGAPDTQYF. In nucleotides, the CDR3 is TGTGCCAGCAGTGCCGGGGGGGCTCCCGATACGCAGTATTTT. The chain recombines TRBV2 with TRBJ2-3; 8 nucleotides match TRBD2. This CDR3 comprises 14 residues. Germline V lookup: CDR1 SNHLY, CDR2 FYNNEI. The V segment lost 4 bases and the J segment 6 bases; nucleotides outside the gene matches: 6.

The V gene is TRBV7-2, the J gene TRBJ1-1; the D is unclear. This CDR3 has 13 amino acids. Trimming removed 3 bases from V and 1 base from J, with 6 bases in between. From germline, CDR1 is SGHTA and CDR2 FQGNSA. CDR3 nucleotides: TGTGCCAGCAGCTTCCAGGAGAACACTGAAGCTTTCTTT. It specifies CASSFQENTEAFF.

There are a few counts of this clone. This sequence joins TRBV5-4 and TRBJ1-1, with TRBD1 matching 7 bases. The ends lost 5 bases at V and 7 bases at J; junction bases unmatched: 5. Germline CDR1 and CDR2: SGHNT and YYREEE (reference sequence). This CDR3 region has 12 residues. CDR3 coding DNA: TGTGCCAGCAGGACCCGGGACAGTGAAGCTTTCTTT. Translating it yields CASRTRDSEAFF.

This clone appeared a few times. The genes are TRBV30 and TRBJ2-4; 7 bases line up with TRBD1. Germline CDR1 GTSNPN, CDR2 SVGIG (reference sequence). The CDR3 runs to 15 residues. Trimming took 2 bases from V and 3 from J; bases not matched to a gene: 7. In DNA, the CDR3 is TGTGCCTGGAGTCCTACAGGGGCGGACAAAAACATTCAGTACTTC. Its protein is CAWSPTGADKNIQYF.

The chain is built from TRBV5-1 and TRBJ1-6; TRBD1 agrees at 10 bases. J was trimmed by 10 bases and V by 4 bases; bases with no gene match: 5. CDR1 and CDR2 from the germline V gene are SGHRS and YFSETQ. The CDR3 runs 14 residues. The CDR3: CASSPGTGESPLHF. The DNA for the CDR3 is TGCGCCAGCAGCCCCGGGACAGGGGAGTCACCCCTCCACTTT.

V usage is TRBV7-2 and J usage is TRBJ1-5; weak D call: TRBD1 (5 bases). CDR3 size: 17 residues. Trimming left V 4 bases short and J 2 bases short, with 18 bases between. CDR1 and CDR2 from the germline V gene are SGHTA and FQGNSA. CDR3 sequence reads: CASSYGGKEQGNQPQHF. Written as DNA, the CDR3 is TGTGCCAGCAGCTATGGGGGGAAGGAGCAGGGCAATCAGCCCCAGCATTTT.

This clone has a handful of counts. The rearrangement joins TRBV2 to TRBJ2-4, with 7 positions matching TRBD1. In germline, CDR1 is SNHLY, CDR2 FYNNEI. The CDR3 totals 12 residues. The V and J ends lost 6 bases and 8 bases, in that order; junction bases with no gene match: 4. The CDR3 region is CASRQGSDIQYF. CDR3 coding DNA: TGTGCCAGCAGACAGGGGTCGGACATTCAGTACTTC. The full variable domain, in which reference TRBV2 and TRBJ2-4 provide the parts outside the CDR3, is EPEVTQTPSHQVTQMGQEVILRCVPISNHLYFYWYRQILGQKVEFLVSFYNNEISEKSEIFDDQFSVERPDGSNFTLKIRSTKLEDSAMYFCASRQGSDIQYFGAGTRLSVL.

J is TRBJ1-6 and V is TRBV7-6, with D possibly being TRBD1 (6 bases). The CDR3 runs to 15 residues. With 5 bases removed from V and 7 bases from J, the gap between germline ends came to 15 bases. From germline, CDR1 is SGHVS and CDR2 FNYEAQ. CDR3 sequence: CASSLQGITNSPLHF. The CDR3 DNA reads as TGTGCCAGCAGCCTACAGGGAATTACAAATTCACCCCTCCACTTT.

The CDR3 DNA is TGTGCCAGCAGCTTAGGAAGATTGGGCTACTTCACAGATACGCAGTATTTT. This encodes CASSLGRLGYFTDTQYF. The genes are TRBV7-9 and TRBJ2-3; the D is unclear. Germline V gene sequence: CDR1 SEHNR, CDR2 FQNEAQ (reference sequence). The V and J ends lost 1 base and 2 bases respectively, with 16 bases between them. This CDR3 is 17 amino acids long.

V and J are TRBV18 and TRBJ2-7, with D possibly being TRBD2 (5 bases). Germline V CDR1 and CDR2: KGHSH, LQKENI. The CDR3 is made up of 13 amino acids. V gave up 3 bases and J gave up 3 bases, with 9 bases separating them. CDR3 region: CASSPDAGYEQYF. The CDR3 DNA sequence: TGTGCCAGCTCACCTGACGCGGGCTACGAGCAGTACTTC.

This chain uses TRBV2 with TRBJ1-3; tentative D call: TRBD1 (6 bases). Trimming cost V 7 bases and J 0 bases, with 16 bases left between them. CDR1 is SNHLY, CDR2 FYNNEI, per germline. CDR3 length equals 16 residues. The CDR3 sequence: CASKLRTASSGNTIYF. CDR3 in DNA: TGTGCCAGCAAACTTAGGACAGCCAGCTCTGGAAACACCATATATTTT. Drawing the rest from reference TRBV2 and TRBJ1-3, the complete variable domain is EPEVTQTPSHQVTQMGQEVILRCVPISNHLYFYWYRQILGQKVEFLVSFYNNEISEKSEIFDDQFSVERPDGSNFTLKIRSTKLEDSAMYFCASKLRTASSGNTIYFGEGSWLTVV.

This clone was detected only a few times. The chain recombines TRBV9 with TRBJ1-2, with 8 bases that match TRBD1. Germline V CDR1 and CDR2: SGDLS, YYNGEE. Trimming took 3 bases from V and 7 from J; bases not matched to a gene: 8. This CDR3 spans 14 amino acids. CDR3 coding DNA: TGTGCCAGCAGCGCACAAGGACAGGGACGTGGCTACACCTTC. Its translation is CASSAQGQGRGYTF.

This chain uses TRBV6-5 with TRBJ2-5; possibly TRBD2 for D (6 bases). V shed 10 bases and J shed 6 bases, with 21 bases lying between them. There are 14 residues in the CDR3. Germline CDR1 reads MNHEY; CDR2 reads SVGAGI. CDR3 sequence reads: CATQDRGGAKTQYF. The CDR3 nucleotides read TGTGCCACTCAAGACCGAGGAGGGGCGAAGACCCAGTACTTC.

The chain combines TRBV10-3 with TRBJ2-2; 9 nucleotides match TRBD2. CDR1 is ENHRY, CDR2 SYGVKD, per germline. Trimming at V came to 8 bases and at J to 2 bases, leaving 3 bases not matched to a gene. CDR3 length: 14 amino acids. CDR3 in DNA: TGTGCCATCCGTAGCGGGGGCAACACCGGGGAGCTGTTTTTT. Amino acid sequence: CAIRSGGNTGELFF.

The table lists this clone with a few counts. The rearrangement links TRBV5-4 to TRBJ2-5; D may be TRBD1 (6 bases). CDR1 and CDR2 from the germline V gene are SGHNT and YYREEE (reference sequence). CDR3 size: 13 residues. V was pared by 4 bases and J by 5 bases, with 12 bases between. DNA for the CDR3: TGTGCCAGCAGCGTTGACAGGACCGAGACCCAGTACTTC. Amino acids: CASSVDRTETQYF.